The next 10 T cell receptor beta chains were all read from a single sample in a study of T cell repertoires in cytomegalovirus infection. TCRdb re-called the reads with MiXCR, one entry per CDR3 protein. The table shows approximately 390,000 distinct CDR3 sequences, with about 35% occurring only once. The antigens for these receptors are not known. The starting material was cultured PBMCs, obtained from culture after CMV antigen stimulation. The receptor set was obtained from a human donor in good health (CMV status not recorded). Some clones in this sample may be carry-over from other donors' samples.

This clonotype was counted a few times. The chain employs TRBV12-5 and TRBJ1-2; 8 positions match TRBD1. The trim removed 6 bases at V and 5 bases at J, leaving 11 bases unmatched. Per the germline V gene, CDR1 is LGHNT and CDR2 is FRNRAP. The CDR3 length is 15 residues. As DNA, the CDR3 is TGTGCTAGTGGCCCTATCCCCGGGACAGGTTATGGCTACACCTTC. Translation gives CASGPIPGTGYGYTF.

This clonotype was counted many times. The gene calls are TRBV7-2 and TRBJ1-3, with D uncertain. CDR1 SGHTA and CDR2 FQGNSA come from the germline V gene. The CDR3 sequence is 15 residues long. V was trimmed by 1 base and J by 0 bases, leaving 7 bases between them. The CDR3 loop is CASSLGAGSGNTIYF. The CDR3 nucleotides read TGTGCCAGCAGCTTAGGGGCGGGCTCTGGAAACACCATATATTTT.

This rearrangement joins TRBV14 to TRBJ1-4; D gene unclear. V lost 7 bases and J lost 3, with 9 bases in between. The CDR3 covers 13 residues. Germline V gives CDR1 SGHDN, CDR2 FVKESK. CDR3 sequence (DNA): TGTGCCAGCAATATGCGGGCTAATGAAAAACTGTTTTTT. Translated: CASNMRANEKLFF.

This chain links TRBV4-3 with TRBJ2-7; no clear D. V gave up 0 bases and J gave up 4 bases, with 16 bases separating them. CDR1 and CDR2 from the germline V gene are LGHNA and YSLEER. The CDR3 is made up of 16 amino acids. CDR3 amino acids: CASSQDCTREAYEQYV. The CDR3 DNA is TGCGCCAGCAGCCAAGATTGTACACGAGAGGCATACGAGCAGTACGTC.

The chain carries TRBV6-6 and TRBJ2-3; 9 bases match TRBD2. CDR1 is MNHNY and CDR2 is SVGAGI in the germline V gene (reference sequence). CDR3 length: 17 amino acids. The ends lost 2 bases at V and 6 bases at J; junction bases unmatched: 12. The CDR3 DNA is TGTGCCAGCAGTTACCTAGAGCGGGAGGACCCCCCCGATACGCAGTATTTT. Protein product: CASSYLEREDPPDTQYF.

As for this clonotype: Here the CDR3 omits its conserved ending phenylalanine or tryptophan, so a read error is the likely source. The CDR3, as DNA: TGTGCCAGCAGCCGGACAGGGGCAGGCTATGGCTACACCGTC. It codes for CASSRTGAGYGYTV. The V and J genes are TRBV7-2 and TRBJ1-2; 9 bases are a match to TRBD1. Unmatched junction bases numbered 5, after V lost 5 bases and J lost 4 bases. This CDR3 is 14 amino acids long. Per the germline V gene, CDR1 is SGHTA and CDR2 is FQGNSA.

The rearrangement links TRBV20-1 to TRBJ2-1; 7 bases fit TRBD2. V trimming: 3 bases; J trimming: 6 bases; junction bases outside the gene matches: 8. The CDR3 has 14 residues. Germline V lookup: CDR1 DFQATT, CDR2 SNEGSKA (reference sequence). CDR3 DNA: TGCAGTGCTAGTAGAGGAGCGGGACCCAATGAGCAGTTCTTC. This gives the protein CSASRGAGPNEQFF.

This clonotype came up many times. V is TRBV7-8 and J is TRBJ2-2; D is ambiguous. The germline V and J ends were trimmed by 2 bases and 1 base, with 5 bases remaining between them. Per the germline V gene, CDR1 is SGHVS and CDR2 is FQNEAQ. The length of the CDR3 is 14 residues. DNA of the CDR3: TGTGCCAGCAGCTTAACGGAGAACACCGGGGAGCTGTTTTTT. It specifies CASSLTENTGELFF.

The gene calls are TRBV24-1 and TRBJ2-3; TRBD2 matches at 7 bases. Trimming removed 9 bases from V and 6 bases from J; junction bases left unmatched: 11. The germline gives CDR1 KGHDR, CDR2 SFDVKD. CDR3 size: 14 residues. The CDR3 DNA follows: TGTGCCACCGCGGGAGAAGGGATGGAGGATACGCAGTATTTT. This codes for CATAGEGMEDTQYF.

This clonotype was seen only once. V gene TRBV19 combines with J gene TRBJ2-1; D is unclear. Germline CDR1 LNHDA, CDR2 SQIVND (reference sequence). V lost 4 bases and J 5 bases, leaving 12 bases between the germline ends. The CDR3 contains 14 residues. CDR3 protein: CASSKGETNNEQFF. The CDR3 nucleotides read TGTGCCAGTAGTAAGGGCGAGACAAACAATGAGCAGTTCTTC.